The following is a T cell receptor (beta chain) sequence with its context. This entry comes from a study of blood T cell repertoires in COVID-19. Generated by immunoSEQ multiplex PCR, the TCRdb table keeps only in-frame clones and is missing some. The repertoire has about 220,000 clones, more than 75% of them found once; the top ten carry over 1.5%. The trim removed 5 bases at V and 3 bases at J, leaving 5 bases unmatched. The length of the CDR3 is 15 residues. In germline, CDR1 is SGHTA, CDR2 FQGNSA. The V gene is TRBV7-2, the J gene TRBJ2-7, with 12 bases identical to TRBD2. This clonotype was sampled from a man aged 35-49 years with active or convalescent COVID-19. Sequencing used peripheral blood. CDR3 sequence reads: CASSAGLAGFYEQYF. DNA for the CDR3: TGTGCCAGCAGCGCCGGACTAGCGGGATTCTACGAGCAGTACTTC.